Listed below are T cell receptor beta chains from one sample, sequenced in a study of beta chain features in type 1 diabetes. Clones were sequenced by immunoSEQ multiplex PCR, and TCRdb holds only the in-frame ones, with some missing. The profile shows 130,000 to 150,000 clones, more than 9% of them singletons. The specimen sequenced was naive CD4+ T cells from blood. These receptors all come from a man between 18 and 35 years old in good health. Both conserved end residues are part of each CDR3. D genes are given only for firm matches. Size tells how often a clone was seen (once, few, many) or the class of an expanded clone, and some rows leave it out.

few,TRBJ1-2,TRBV9,NA,CASSVTRTDRGYTF,TGTGCCAGCAGCGTCACCAGGACAGACCGCGGCTACACCTTC
few,TRBJ1-2,TRBV7-9,NA,CASSLGYEGYTF,TGTGCCAGCAGCTTAGGATACGAGGGCTACACCTTC
few,TRBJ2-5,TRBV6-1,TRBD2,CASSDSGGTETQYF,TGTGCCAGCAGTGATAGCGGGGGGACAGAGACCCAGTACTTC
few,TRBJ1-2,TRBV7-2,TRBD1,CASSPGTAPGYTF,TGTGCCAGCAGCCCCGGGACAGCCCCAGGCTACACCTTC
few,TRBJ1-2,TRBV27,TRBD1,CASSLSKGAVGYTF,TGTGCCAGCAGTTTATCAAAGGGGGCGGTTGGCTACACCTTC
NA,TRBJ2-5,TRBV19,TRBD2,CASMGAGGGETQYF,TGTGCCAGTATGGGTGCGGGAGGCGGAGAGACCCAGTACTTC
few,TRBJ1-1,TRBV6-5,NA,CASSRQTNTEAFF,TGTGCCAGCAGCAGACAGACGAACACTGAAGCTTTCTTT
NA,TRBJ2-5,TRBV21-1,NA,CASPGGGTYQETQYF,TGTGCCAGCCCCGGGGGGGGGACGTACCAAGAGACCCAGTACTTC
few,TRBJ2-7,TRBV11-2,NA,CASSTGGGSLNEQYF,TGTGCCAGCAGCACCGGGGGCGGGAGTCTTAACGAGCAGTACTTC
few,TRBJ2-5,TRBV7-2,NA,CASSSYRNQETQYF,TGTGCCAGCAGCTCCTATCGCAACCAAGAGACCCAGTACTTC
once,TRBJ2-7,TRBV5-1,TRBD1,CASSTGTGGEQYF,TGCGCCAGCAGCACTGGGACAGGGGGCGAGCAGTACTTC
NA,TRBJ2-7,TRBV6-1,TRBD2,CASTVGTSGDYEQYF,TGTGCCAGCACCGTCGGGACTAGCGGGGATTACGAGCAGTACTTC
NA,TRBJ2-2,TRBV5-1,NA,CASSPSAGDTGELFF,TGCGCCAGCAGCCCCAGTGCCGGGGATACCGGGGAGCTGTTTTTT
few,TRBJ1-4,TRBV27,NA,CASTGGLREVGEKLFF,TGTGCCAGCACGGGGGGTCTCAGGGAGGTTGGTGAAAAACTGTTTTTT
few,TRBJ1-2,TRBV18,NA,CASSPGGDGYTF,TGTGCCAGCTCACCAGGGGGCGACGGCTACACCTTC
few,TRBJ2-7,TRBV30,TRBD1,CAWSGTGTQTQYF,TGTGCCTGGAGTGGGACAGGTACTCAAACGCAGTACTTC
few,TRBJ1-1,TRBV7-8,NA,CASSLRAGSAEAFF,TGTGCCAGCAGCTTAAGGGCCGGGAGCGCTGAAGCTTTCTTT
NA,TRBJ2-7,TRBV19,NA,CASTQGSATYEQYF,TGTGCCAGTACACAGGGATCCGCAACCTACGAGCAGTACTTC
NA,TRBJ1-3,TRBV5-4,TRBD1,CASSLMTGGYGNTIYF,TGTGCCAGCAGCTTGATGACAGGGGGCTATGGAAACACCATATATTTT
NA,TRBJ2-1,TRBV7-2,TRBD2,CASSLGGGAYNEQFF,TGTGCCAGCAGCTTAGGCGGGGGGGCCTACAATGAGCAGTTCTTC
NA,TRBJ2-1,TRBV18,NA,CASSPDRNSYNEQFF,TGTGCCAGCTCACCAGACAGGAACTCCTACAATGAGCAGTTCTTC
NA,TRBJ1-2,TRBV6-5,NA,CASSYFTGGGGYTF,TGTGCCAGCAGTTACTTCACAGGTGGAGGGGGCTACACCTTC
few,TRBJ2-2,TRBV4-3,TRBD1,CASSRLADRVNTGELFF,TGCGCCAGCAGTCGTTTGGCCGACAGGGTGAACACCGGGGAGCTGTTTTTT
NA,TRBJ2-5,TRBV11-2,NA,CASSSEGETQYF,TGTGCCAGCAGCTCCGAGGGTGAGACCCAGTACTTC
few,TRBJ2-1,TRBV7-2,TRBD2,CASSLFAGVSNEQFF,TGTGCCAGCAGCCTGTTCGCGGGGGTTAGTAATGAGCAGTTCTTC
few,TRBJ2-7,TRBV4-1,TRBD1,CASSPGSNRGYEQYF,TGCGCCAGCAGTCCTGGTTCCAACAGGGGCTACGAGCAGTACTTC
NA,TRBJ2-2,TRBV5-1,NA,CASSTSGGPGELFF,TGCGCCAGCAGCACCTCAGGGGGGCCCGGGGAGCTGTTTTTT
NA,TRBJ2-5,TRBV5-1,NA,CASRTLTSVATQYF,TGCGCCAGCAGAACGTTAACCTCAGTTGCGACCCAGTACTTC
NA,TRBJ1-2,TRBV7-8,TRBD1,CASSLTGFNYGYTF,TGTGCCAGCAGCTTGACAGGGTTTAACTATGGCTACACCTTC
few,TRBJ2-7,TRBV4-1,NA,CASSQGAMVYKKYEQYF,TGCGCCAGCAGCCAAGGGGCCATGGTTTACAAAAAGTACGAGCAGTACTTC
NA,TRBJ2-7,TRBV11-2,NA,CASSGDRYEQYF,TGTGCCAGCAGCGGAGATCGCTACGAGCAGTACTTC
few,TRBJ2-3,TRBV7-2,TRBD2,CASSVTSGATDTQYF,TGTGCCAGCAGCGTAACTAGCGGGGCCACAGATACGCAGTATTTT
NA,TRBJ2-6,TRBV5-1,NA,CASSLARGTGANVLTF,TGCGCCAGCAGCTTGGCCAGGGGAACTGGGGCCAACGTCCTGACTTTC
NA,TRBJ1-4,TRBV27,NA,CASSLYNDEKLFF,TGTGCCAGCAGTTTATACAACGATGAAAAACTGTTTTTT
NA,TRBJ2-5,TRBV7-2,TRBD2,CASSFQRGHQETQYF,TGTGCCAGCAGCTTTCAGCGGGGGCACCAAGAGACCCAGTACTTC
many,TRBJ2-5,TRBV25-1,TRBD1,CASSEWGQQETQYF,TGTGCCAGCAGTGAATGGGGACAGCAAGAGACCCAGTACTTC
few,TRBJ2-5,TRBV6-5,NA,CASSEQGLETQYF,TGTGCCAGCAGTGAGCAGGGGCTGGAGACCCAGTACTTC
few,TRBJ2-3,TRBV11-2,TRBD2,CASSRPSGGFTDTQYF,TGTGCCAGCAGCCGCCCTAGCGGGGGTTTCACAGATACGCAGTATTTT
few,TRBJ2-2,TRBV14,TRBD1,CASSQLGQGALTGELFF,TGTGCCAGCAGCCAACTTGGACAGGGGGCGCTCACCGGGGAGCTGTTTTTT
few,TRBJ1-2,TRBV6-4,TRBD1,CASRPGQEMYGYTF,TGTGCCAGCAGACCGGGACAGGAAATGTATGGCTACACCTTC
NA,TRBJ2-1,TRBV4-1,NA,CASSQSRFRGSYNEQFF,TGCGCCAGCAGCCAATCCAGATTCAGGGGATCCTACAATGAGCAGTTCTTC
NA,TRBJ1-1,TRBV18,NA,CASFTGNTEAFF,TGTGCCAGCTTCACAGGGAACACTGAAGCTTTCTTT
NA,TRBJ1-5,TRBV4-1,NA,CASSQGQVDQPQHF,TGCGCCAGCAGCCAAGGACAGGTGGATCAGCCCCAGCATTTT
NA,TRBJ2-2,TRBV19,NA,CASSRLGTGYTGELFF,TGTGCCAGTAGTCGTCTGGGGACTGGCTACACCGGGGAGCTGTTTTTT
NA,TRBJ2-7,TRBV27,NA,CASSHDSSSYEQYF,TGTGCCAGCAGTCACGACTCAAGCTCCTACGAGCAGTACTTC
many,TRBJ1-5,TRBV30,NA,CAWSVRGHQPQHF,TGTGCCTGGAGTGTTCGGGGTCATCAGCCCCAGCATTTT
few,TRBJ1-5,TRBV5-6,NA,CASSIGQSNQPQHF,TGTGCCAGCAGCATAGGACAGTCCAATCAGCCCCAGCATTTT
NA,TRBJ2-3,TRBV7-2,TRBD2,CASSFSGGANPDTQYF,TGTGCCAGCAGCTTCAGCGGGGGGGCCAACCCAGATACGCAGTATTTT
few,TRBJ2-5,TRBV7-9,NA,CASSLAQGLLETQYF,TGTGCCAGCAGCTTAGCGCAGGGGCTCTTAGAGACCCAGTACTTC
many,TRBJ2-5,TRBV4-3,TRBD2,CASSQSGGDGETQYF,TGCGCCAGCAGCCAAAGCGGGGGGGACGGCGAGACCCAGTACTTC
NA,TRBJ2-7,TRBV27,NA,CASSSGRLGADSYEQYF,TGTGCCAGCAGTTCGGGCCGTCTTGGGGCCGACTCCTACGAGCAGTACTTC